The 26 T cell receptor beta chains in this list originate from one sample, sequenced in a study of T cells expressing NK-cell markers. TCRdb re-called the 5' RACE reads, yielding one record per CDR3 amino acid sequence without DNA. The listing contains 150,000 or so distinct CDR3 sequences. Sequenced material: blood T cells: a sorted CD56 or NKG2C T cell subset, CD4+ or CD8+ T cells, or bulk PBMC T cells (not recorded which). The receptors were sampled from a woman aged 45-59 years in good health.

The gene calls are TRBV9 and TRBJ2-7; without DNA, the TCRdb call of TRBD2 cannot be checked. This CDR3 has 14 residues. Germline CDR1 and CDR2: SGDLS and YYNGEE. The CDR3 protein is CASSLGLADYEQYF.

The gene calls are TRBV7-8 and TRBJ2-5; TCRdb's assignment of TRBD2 cannot be checked, as there is no DNA. This CDR3 comprises 15 residues. Germline CDR1 reads SGHVS; CDR2 reads FQNEAQ. The CDR3 spells CASSLVLAVQETQYF.

This chain uses TRBV7-9 with TRBJ1-1. This CDR3 has 14 amino acids. The V gene's germline CDR1 is SEHNR and CDR2 FQNEAQ (reference sequence). The CDR3 region is CASSLSGLNTEAFF.

The V gene is TRBV4-2, the J gene TRBJ2-5; checking the TCRdb D call of TRBD1 is not possible without DNA. Per the germline V gene, CDR1 is LGHNA and CDR2 is YNFKEQ. CDR3 length equals 15 residues. This CDR3 reads CASSQAGQGQETQYF.

This chain uses TRBV4-1 with TRBJ1-2. There are 13 residues in the CDR3. Per the germline V gene, CDR1 is MGHRA and CDR2 is YSYEKL. CDR3 region: CASSQGAISGYTF.

CDR3 residues: CASSQVGTSGSYEQYF. The V call is TRBV4-1, the J call TRBJ2-7; the D gene TCRdb calls, TRBD2, cannot be checked with no DNA. This CDR3 is 16 amino acids long. Germline values: CDR1 MGHRA, CDR2 YSYEKL.

This chain connects TRBV6-1 to TRBJ2-7. The CDR3 is made up of 11 amino acids. Per germline, CDR1 MNHNS and CDR2 SASEGT. Here the CDR3 reads CASSVNYEQYF.

The chain links TRBV9 to TRBJ2-3. The CDR3 is 16 residues long. Germline lookup yields CDR1 SGDLS and CDR2 YYNGEE. CDR3 sequence reads: CASSVAVGRSTDTQYF.

The CDR3 loop is CSVGPWEDSDEQFF. This sequence joins TRBV29-1 and TRBJ2-1; the D call from TCRdb, TRBD2, cannot be confirmed without DNA. CDR3 length equals 14 residues. Germline V gives CDR1 SQVTM, CDR2 ANQGSEA.

The J gene is TRBJ2-7, the V gene TRBV6-1. The CDR3 has 12 amino acids. CDR1 and CDR2 from the germline V gene are MNHNS and SASEGT. CDR3 loop: CATLERLYEQYF.

J is TRBJ1-1 and V is TRBV5-5. The CDR3 is 15 residues long. Per the germline V gene, CDR1 is SGHKS and CDR2 is YYEKEE (reference sequence). The CDR3 protein is CASSRRGAQNTEAFF.

J is TRBJ2-2 and V is TRBV10-2; TCRdb gives TRBD1 as the D gene, but with no DNA this cannot be confirmed. This CDR3 has 14 residues. Per the germline V gene, CDR1 is WSHSY and CDR2 is SAAADI. The CDR3 loop is CASRDRGYTGELFF.

The gene calls are TRBV30 and TRBJ2-1; the TCRdb call, TRBD2, lacks DNA for checking. Germline assignment: CDR1 GTSNPN and CDR2 SVGIG (reference sequence). This CDR3 is 15 amino acids long. The CDR3 reads CAFTGTSGLGSEQFF.

The V gene is TRBV5-5, the J gene TRBJ2-5; TCRdb indicates TRBD2, and absent DNA this call remains unverified. Germline CDR1 reads SGHKS; CDR2 reads YYEKEE (reference sequence). This CDR3 is built from 16 residues. CDR3 in amino acids: CASSPGTSSLGETQYF.

The chain couples TRBV4-1 to TRBJ1-1; TCRdb outputs TRBD1, but without DNA this stays unchecked. Germline CDR1 reads MGHRA; CDR2 reads YSYEKL. The CDR3 covers 16 residues. CDR3 protein: CASSQAGDRGGTEAFF.

The chain uses TRBV10-3 and TRBJ2-3; TCRdb proposes TRBD1, but this gene call is untestable without DNA. CDR1 and CDR2 (germline): ENHRY, SYGVKD. CDR3 length: 13 residues. The CDR3 loop is CAINDRATDTQYF.

The chain couples TRBV4-1 to TRBJ2-7. The CDR3 length is 14 residues. Germline V CDR1 and CDR2: MGHRA, YSYEKL. CDR3 residues: CASSQGRSPIEQYF.

V and J are TRBV4-1 and TRBJ2-1; with no DNA, the TCRdb D assignment of TRBD1 cannot be verified. Per the germline V gene, CDR1 is MGHRA and CDR2 is YSYEKL. This CDR3 has 16 amino acids. The CDR3 spells CASSLPGSPSYNEQFF.

V gene TRBV6-2 or TRBV6-3 combines with J gene TRBJ2-4; TCRdb's D call of TRBD1 is untestable without DNA. Germline V gene lookup returns CDR1 MNHEY and CDR2 SVGEGT. The CDR3 runs 12 residues. Here the CDR3 reads CASTGGENIQYF.

The rearrangement joins TRBV11-1 to TRBJ2-1; the D call from TCRdb, TRBD1, cannot be confirmed without DNA. Germline V gene data show CDR1 as SGHAT and CDR2 as FQDESV (reference sequence). The CDR3 totals 15 residues. CDR3: CASSLEPGFGNEQFF.

The V and J genes are TRBV11-3 and TRBJ2-4; the D call of TRBD1 rests on TCRdb alone, since no DNA is present to check it. CDR1 and CDR2 from the germline V gene are SGHNT and YENEEA. This CDR3 is 16 amino acids long. The CDR3 sequence: CASSSRESLAKNIQYF.

The chain is built from TRBV11-2 and TRBJ2-1. CDR1 is SGHAT and CDR2 is FQNNGV in the germline V gene. CDR3 length equals 14 residues. CDR3 loop: CASSLHGPQSEQFF.

The genes are TRBV4-1 and TRBJ2-5; no DNA is available, so the TRBD2 call from TCRdb remains unchecked. Germline V gene sequence: CDR1 MGHRA, CDR2 YSYEKL. The CDR3 contains 15 residues. The CDR3 spells CASSQDGASGETQYF.

The chain combines TRBV7-6 with TRBJ2-2; TCRdb calls TRBD2, which cannot be checked without DNA. Germline V gene data show CDR1 as SGHVS and CDR2 as FNYEAQ. The CDR3 spans 15 residues. The CDR3 is CASSPRTSWPGELFF.

The chain joins TRBV2 to TRBJ2-3. The length of the CDR3 is 13 residues. The germline CDR1 and CDR2 sequences are SNHLY and FYNNEI. CDR3 loop: CASRGTSGDTQYF.

CDR3 sequence: CASSPSDSRFSQPQHF. The chain combines TRBV11-3 with TRBJ1-5; TCRdb indicates TRBD1, and absent DNA this call remains unverified. This CDR3 contains 16 residues. The V gene's germline CDR1 is SGHNT and CDR2 YENEEA.